A selection of T cell receptor beta chains follows, all from one sample in a study of T cell changes during pregnancy in multiple sclerosis. Clones were sequenced by immunoSEQ multiplex PCR, and TCRdb holds only the in-frame ones, with some missing. The sample has about 62,000 clones, about 88% seen once. The sequenced sample was peripheral blood, obtained in the first trimester of pregnancy. These receptors came from a female donor with multiple sclerosis, enrolled in a pregnancy study. Each CDR3 is given with its conserved first and last residue. A D gene is named only where the DNA matches it firmly. Rows may omit the clone size; those that give it use once, few, many or a size class.

TRBJ2-3,TRBV7-2,.,TRBD2,CASSLPGGQKDTQYF,TGTGCCAGCAGCTTACCGGGAGGGCAGAAAGATACGCAGTATTTT
TRBJ1-2,TRBV7-9,.,TRBD1,CASNQEDRPAYGYTF,TGTGCCAGCAACCAAGAGGACAGGCCCGCCTATGGCTACACCTTC
TRBJ1-2,TRBV11-2,.,.,CASSLEWTVNYGYTF,TGTGCCAGCAGCTTAGAATGGACAGTGAACTATGGCTACACCTTC
TRBJ1-3,TRBV15,.,TRBD1,CATSRKGQGQGNTIYF,TGTGCCACCAGCAGGAAGGGACAGGGGCAAGGAAACACCATATATTTT
TRBJ1-4,TRBV5-1,.,TRBD1,CASSPHTGGGEKLFF,TGCGCCAGCAGCCCGCATACAGGGGGAGGTGAAAAACTGTTTTTT
TRBJ2-3,TRBV10-2,.,TRBD2,CASSEGREGLNTQYF,TGCGCCAGCAGTGAAGGGCGGGAGGGCCTAAATACGCAGTATTTT
TRBJ2-7,TRBV9,.,TRBD1,CASSVAPGTGYEQYF,TGTGCCAGCAGCGTAGCACCCGGGACAGGCTACGAGCAGTACTTC
TRBJ2-7,TRBV9,.,TRBD1,CASSVATGGVYEQYF,TGTGCCAGCAGCGTAGCGACAGGGGGTGTTTACGAGCAGTACTTC
TRBJ1-3,TRBV6-6,.,.,CASTKTGSGNTIYF,TGTGCCAGCACTAAGACGGGCTCTGGAAACACCATATATTTT
TRBJ1-2,TRBV28,.,TRBD1,CASSSTGGDHYGYTF,TGTGCCAGCAGTTCTACAGGGGGCGATCACTATGGCTACACCTTC
TRBJ1-1,TRBV7-9,.,TRBD1,CASSLKGAHTEAFF,TGTGCCAGCAGCTTAAAGGGGGCGCACACTGAAGCTTTCTTT
TRBJ2-5,TRBV2,once,.,CASSVEYQETQYF,TGTGCCAGCAGTGTGGAGTACCAAGAGACCCAGTACTTC
TRBJ2-1,TRBV10-3,.,TRBD2,CAISEDLGLADNEQFF,TGTGCCATCAGTGAGGATTTAGGACTAGCGGACAATGAGCAGTTCTTC
TRBJ2-3,TRBV5-1,.,.,CASSLGGTDTQYF,TGCGCCAGCAGCTTAGGCGGGACAGATACGCAGTATTTT
TRBJ2-1,TRBV7-2,.,.,CASSPGPEEGEQFF,TGTGCCAGCAGCCCTGGGCCCGAAGAGGGTGAGCAGTTCTTC
TRBJ1-1,TRBV4-1,.,.,CASSQEGVLNTEAFF,TGCGCCAGCAGCCAAGAAGGGGTGCTGAACACTGAAGCTTTCTTT
TRBJ1-3,TRBV16,.,TRBD1,CASSQTGGSGNTIYF,TGTGCCAGCAGCCAAACAGGGGGCTCTGGAAACACCATATATTTT
TRBJ2-7,TRBV28,.,TRBD2,CASSFLQTSGRSYEQYF,TGTGCCAGCAGTTTTCTCCAGACTAGCGGGAGGAGTTACGAGCAGTACTTC
TRBJ2-7,TRBV11-2,.,TRBD1,CASSPIRGQGAEQYF,TGTGCCAGCAGCCCGATACGTGGACAGGGGGCCGAGCAGTACTTC
TRBJ2-2,TRBV6-1,.,.,CASSEVYHRNPTGELFF,TGTGCCAGCAGTGAAGTATACCACAGGAACCCCACCGGGGAGCTGTTTTTT
TRBJ1-2,TRBV18,.,.,CASSPTPFGTGAPGAF,.
TRBJ2-7,TRBV7-7,.,.,CASSRDLLSSYEQYF,TGTGCCAGCAGCCGGGACTTACTAAGCTCCTACGAGCAGTACTTC
TRBJ2-7,TRBV7-9,.,TRBD1,CASSLQGAGEQYF,TGTGCCAGCAGCTTACAGGGGGCGGGCGAGCAGTACTTC
TRBJ1-2,TRBV7-9,.,TRBD1,CASSSHRGFDYGYTF,TGTGCCAGCAGCTCCCACAGGGGGTTTGACTATGGCTACACCTTC
TRBJ2-2,TRBV10-2,.,.,CASSGASDRTGELFF,TGCGCCAGCAGTGGGGCCTCGGATAGGACCGGGGAGCTGTTTTTT
TRBJ2-6,TRBV29-1,.,TRBD1,CSVGRDRSGANVLTF,TGCAGCGTTGGAAGGGACAGGTCTGGGGCCAACGTCCTGACTTTC
TRBJ1-6,TRBV5-5,.,.,CASTLGRGVNSPLHF,TGTGCCAGCACCCTCGGGCGGGGGGTAAATTCACCCCTCCACTTT
TRBJ2-1,TRBV6-5,.,TRBD1,CASSYSRDRDNEQFF,TGTGCCAGCAGTTACTCTCGGGACAGGGACAATGAGCAGTTCTTC
TRBJ1-1,TRBV7-9,.,TRBD1,CASSLGTGEVGMNTEAFF,TGTGCCAGCAGCTTGGGGACAGGGGAGGTAGGCATGAACACTGAAGCTTTCTTT
TRBJ2-1,TRBV7-2,.,TRBD2,CASSFVAGSYNEQFF,TGTGCCAGCAGCTTTGTAGCGGGTTCTTACAATGAGCAGTTCTTC
TRBJ2-5,TRBV5-1,.,TRBD1,CASSQMGQGEQETQYF,TGCGCCAGCAGCCAGATGGGACAGGGGGAACAAGAGACCCAGTACTTC
TRBJ2-1,TRBV10-1,.,.,CASSESNSNEQFF,TGCGCCAGCAGTGAGTCAAATAGCAATGAGCAGTTCTTC
TRBJ2-3,TRBV6-5,.,TRBD2,CASSSEREWVDTQYF,TGTGCCAGCAGCTCCGAGCGGGAGTGGGTAGATACGCAGTATTTT
TRBJ2-5,TRBV13,.,TRBD1,CASSSTGVGETQYF,TGTGCCAGCAGCTCCACAGGGGTCGGAGAGACCCAGTACTTC
TRBJ1-2,TRBV4-3,.,.,CASSQVWPPRQYGYTF,TGCGCCAGCAGCCAAGTATGGCCACCGAGACAATATGGCTACACCTTC
TRBJ2-5,TRBV7-2,.,.,CASSLTGPETQYF,TGTGCCAGCAGCTTAACAGGTCCCGAGACCCAGTACTTC
TRBJ2-3,TRBV7-9,.,TRBD1,CASSWDSPTDTQYF,TGTGCCAGCAGTTGGGACAGTCCCACAGATACGCAGTATTTT
TRBJ2-1,TRBV7-3,.,.,CASSPYLSSYNEQFF,TGTGCCAGCAGCCCGTACCTCAGCTCCTACAATGAGCAGTTCTTC
TRBJ2-7,TRBV4-2,.,TRBD2,CASSVALLAGAGEQYF,TGTGCCAGCAGCGTAGCCCTTCTAGCGGGGGCAGGTGAGCAGTACTTC
TRBJ2-1,TRBV30,.,.,CAWSARDNEQFF,TGTGCCTGGAGCGCCCGGGACAATGAGCAGTTCTTC
TRBJ1-4,TRBV4-1,.,.,CASSQDWAEKLFF,TGCGCCAGCAGCCAAGATTGGGCTGAAAAACTGTTTTTT
TRBJ1-1,TRBV4-3,.,.,CASSPAEPTGWTEAFF,TGCGCCAGCAGCCCTGCCGAACCGACAGGTTGGACCGAAGCTTTCTTT
TRBJ2-7,TRBV6-5,.,.,CASSYLSALSYEQYF,TGTGCCAGCAGTTATCTAAGCGCCCTCTCCTACGAGCAGTACTTC
TRBJ1-1,TRBV12-5,few,.,CASATSQLVTEAFF,TGTGCTAGTGCCACTTCGCAATTAGTCACTGAAGCTTTCTTT
TRBJ2-1,TRBV7-2,.,TRBD2,CASSSSTAGGNEQFF,TGTGCCAGCAGCTCTTCCACGGCGGGAGGGAATGAGCAGTTCTTC
TRBJ2-7,TRBV4-1,.,TRBD1,CASSPGTGGPYEQYF,TGCGCCAGCAGCCCTGGGACAGGCGGCCCCTACGAGCAGTACTTC
TRBJ2-2,TRBV6-4,.,.,CASRAGFSTGELFF,TGTGCCAGCAGAGCAGGGTTCAGCACCGGGGAGCTGTTTTTT
TRBJ2-7,TRBV6-5,.,.,CASSSPGDPNEQYF,TGTGCCAGCAGTTCCCCGGGAGATCCCAACGAGCAGTACTTC
TRBJ2-3,TRBV5-8,once,TRBD2,CASSPILAGGPSDTQYF,TGTGCCAGCAGCCCAATCTTAGCGGGAGGGCCCTCAGATACGCAGTATTTT